The present entry profiles one T cell receptor beta chain with its context. Produced via immunoSEQ multiplex PCR; TCRdb's table is partial and in-frame only. The data hold around 93,000 clones, with approximately 92% observed a single time. These data come from a study of control samples from healthy donors and cancer patients. The CDR3 length is 15 residues. Germline assignment: CDR1 SGHTS and CDR2 YDEGEE. V lost 0 bases, J lost 0 bases, and 7 bases lay in between. This TCR was sampled from a human donor in good health. The donor label of this sample is uncertain. The sample comprised blood. This chain joins TRBV5-8 and TRBJ2-1; a weak D match, TRBD2 (6 bases). The CDR3: CASSLDGSSYNEQFF. CDR3 nucleotide sequence: TGTGCCAGCAGCTTGGACGGGAGCTCCTACAATGAGCAGTTCTTC.